These 22 T cell receptor beta chains were all obtained from the same sample, sequenced in a study of beta chain features in type 1 diabetes. TCRB transcripts that were expressed got sequenced, as all of the isolated RNA had been reverse transcribed. Profiling relied on immunoSEQ multiplex PCR, and the TCRdb table lists in-frame clones only, not all of them. The sample carries 850,000 to 900,000 clones, about a sixth recorded once. What was sequenced was naive CD4+ T cells from blood. The receptor set was obtained from a woman aged 18-30 years in good health.

The CDR3 loop reads CASTRILTPAQETQYF. CDR3 in DNA: TGTGCCAGCACTAGAATCCTGACCCCTGCCCAAGAGACCCAGTACTTC. The chain links TRBV2 to TRBJ2-5; the D is unclear. V was pared by 7 bases and J by 1 base, with 19 bases between. The CDR3 contains 16 residues. Germline V gene data show CDR1 as SNHLY and CDR2 as FYNNEI. The complete variable domain, with remaining parts taken from reference TRBV2 and TRBJ2-5, reads EPEVTQTPSHQVTQMGQEVILRCVPISNHLYFYWYRQILGQKVEFLVSFYNNEISEKSEIFDDQFSVERPDGSNFTLKIRSTKLEDSAMYFCASTRILTPAQETQYFGPGTRLLVL.

This clone was observed a handful of times. The chain has TRBV27 and TRBJ2-7; 7 bases fit TRBD1. CDR1 is MNHEY, CDR2 SMNVEV, per germline (reference sequence). This CDR3 spans 12 amino acids. V trimming: 6 bases; J trimming: 4 bases; junction bases outside the gene matches: 3. The chain's CDR3 is CASSDREYEQYF. DNA of the CDR3: TGTGCCAGCAGCGACAGGGAGTACGAGCAGTACTTC.

The rearrangement links TRBV6-1 to TRBJ2-1, with 10 bases aligning to TRBD2. Germline loops: CDR1 MNHNS, CDR2 SASEGT. Trimming at V came to 7 bases and at J to 4 bases, leaving 4 bases not matched to a gene. The CDR3 is made up of 14 amino acids. DNA of the CDR3: TGTGCCAGCAAGGCTAGCGGGGGTTACAATGAGCAGTTCTTC. It yields the protein CASKASGGYNEQFF.

This clone has only a few counts. V usage is TRBV28 and J usage is TRBJ1-3; D is perhaps TRBD1 (5 bases). V was pared by 6 bases and J by 2 bases, with 14 bases between. The CDR3 is 15 amino acids. Germline V gene sequence: CDR1 MDHEN, CDR2 SYDVKM. CDR3 loop: CASSTTGRPGNTIYF. DNA for the CDR3: TGTGCCAGCAGCACTACAGGACGCCCTGGAAACACCATATATTTT.

This clone occurred a few times. The V call is TRBV11-2, the J call TRBJ2-7, with D tentatively TRBD1 or TRBD2 (5 bases each). The V end lost 3 bases, the J end lost 1 base, and 19 bases lay between the germline ends. Germline CDR1 is SGHAT and CDR2 is FQNNGV. This CDR3 contains 17 residues. DNA of the CDR3: TGTGCCAGCAGCTTGCACCGGGACCCGGGAAGGTCCTACGAGCAGTACTTC. This gives the protein CASSLHRDPGRSYEQYF.

This clone was recorded a few times. The CDR3 sequence is CSVEGTAGPDTQYF. DNA for the CDR3: TGCAGCGTTGAAGGGACCGCCGGGCCAGATACGCAGTATTTT. This rearrangement joins TRBV29-1 to TRBJ2-3; D unclear. Germline V lookup: CDR1 SQVTM, CDR2 ANQGSEA. This CDR3 has 14 residues. V lost 1 base and J lost 4, with 12 bases in between.

This clone has more than one count but fewer than ten. The rearrangement joins TRBV14 to TRBJ2-5; 7 bases fit TRBD1. The end of the DNA aligns better with TRBJ2-7, so the J call may be wrong. The germline V gene has CDR1 SGHDN and CDR2 FVKESK. The CDR3 runs 17 residues. The CDR3 DNA reads TGTGCCAGCAGTCCCCGACGGGACAGCCTTCTCTCCTACGAGCAGTACTTC. This codes for CASSPRRDSLLSYEQYF.

The gene calls are TRBV10-3 and TRBJ2-6; TRBD1 aligns across 7 bases. Trimming removed 10 bases from V and 0 bases from J; junction bases left unmatched: 3. This CDR3 region has 14 residues. Per germline, CDR1 ENHRY and CDR2 SYGVKD. Here the CDR3 DNA reads TGTGCCACTAGACAGGGCTCTGGGGCCAACGTCCTGACTTTC. This gives the protein CATRQGSGANVLTF.

This clone showed up just a few times. The chain carries TRBV6-5 and TRBJ1-2; D might be TRBD1 (6 bases). Deletions cut 8 bases from V and 13 bases from J, with 17 bases between. The germline gives CDR1 MNHEY, CDR2 SVGAGI. The CDR3 sequence is 11 residues long. Here the CDR3 DNA reads TGTGCCAGCGGGAGGACAGACGTAACCACCTTC. It specifies CASGRTDVTTF.

This sequence joins TRBV7-2 and TRBJ2-3; D ambiguous. Germline lookup yields CDR1 SGHTA and CDR2 FQGNSA. The CDR3 is made up of 13 amino acids. V was shortened by 5 bases and J by 2 bases, with 8 bases between the two germline ends. The CDR3 DNA follows: TGTGCCAGCAGCCCCTTATTCACAGATACGCAGTATTTT. Translation gives CASSPLFTDTQYF.

This clone was observed a few times. The chain combines TRBV7-6 with TRBJ2-5, with 12 nucleotides matching TRBD2. Per germline, CDR1 SGHVS and CDR2 FNYEAQ. The junction had 4 bases not matched to a gene; V was cut back by 1 base and J by 4 bases. The CDR3 loop spans 16 amino acids. The CDR3 protein is CASSLGASGRGETQYF. The CDR3 region has the DNA TGTGCCAGCAGCTTAGGGGCTAGCGGGAGGGGAGAGACCCAGTACTTC.

This clone was counted a few times. The chain couples TRBV4-3 to TRBJ2-2; D gene uncertain. Germline V CDR1 and CDR2: LGHNA, YSLEER. The CDR3 consists of 15 residues. The V end was cut by 1 base, the J end by 5 bases, with 11 bases between. Here the CDR3 reads CASSQVTSLTGELFF. The CDR3 DNA is TGCGCCAGCAGCCAAGTTACCAGTCTAACCGGGGAGCTGTTTTTT.

The chain recombines TRBV4-2 with TRBJ2-1; D possibly matches TRBD1 or TRBD2 (6 bases each). This CDR3 spans 15 amino acids. Germline CDR1 reads LGHNA; CDR2 reads YNFKEQ. Trimming took off 0 bases at V and 9 bases at J, with 15 bases between the two ends. This CDR3 is CASSQDGGGEVEQFF. CDR3 DNA sequence: TGTGCCAGCAGCCAAGATGGAGGGGGAGAGGTTGAGCAGTTCTTC.

This clone has more than one count but fewer than ten. The genes are TRBV7-3 and TRBJ2-2; 15 bases agree with TRBD2. V trimming: 6 bases; J trimming: 5 bases; junction bases outside the gene matches: 7. Per germline, CDR1 SGHTA and CDR2 FQGTGA. The CDR3 loop spans 17 amino acids. CDR3: CASRKSGLAGGTGELFF. CDR3 nucleotide sequence: TGTGCCAGCAGGAAGTCCGGACTAGCGGGAGGGACCGGGGAGCTGTTTTTT. The full variable domain, completed using reference TRBV7-3 and TRBJ2-2, is GAGVSQTPSNKVTEKGKYVELRCDPISGHTALYWYRQSLGQGPEFLIYFQGTGAADDSGLPNDRFFAVRPEGSVSTLKIQRTERGDSAVYLCASRKSGLAGGTGELFFGEGSRLTVL.

The V gene is TRBV2, the J gene TRBJ2-5; no clear D. From germline, CDR1 is SNHLY and CDR2 FYNNEI. CDR3 length: 13 residues. V lost 4 bases, J lost 5 bases, and 11 bases lay in between. CDR3 residues: CASSVEGGETQYF. The CDR3 bases are TGTGCCAGCAGTGTTGAAGGTGGCGAGACCCAGTACTTC.

This clone was detected only a few times. This chain links TRBV28 with TRBJ2-3, with TRBD2 matching 7 bases. V was pared by 5 bases and J by 0 bases, with 8 bases of the junction left unmatched. The CDR3 is 16 amino acids. Germline CDR1 is MDHEN and CDR2 is SYDVKM. The CDR3 DNA sequence: TGTGCCAGCAGTCCGCCAGAGCGGGACAGCACAGATACGCAGTATTTT. It translates to CASSPPERDSTDTQYF.

The chain recombines TRBV19 with TRBJ2-7; 7 nucleotides align to TRBD1. Germline values: CDR1 LNHDA, CDR2 SQIVND (reference sequence). With 6 bases clipped from V and 1 base from J, the junction kept 6 bases outside the gene matches. The CDR3 length is 14 residues. The CDR3 loop reads CASRTSTGSYEQYF. DNA for the CDR3: TGTGCCAGTAGGACCTCGACAGGGTCCTACGAGCAGTACTTC.

The chain's CDR3 is CASSFWETDTQYF. The CDR3 nucleotides read TGTGCCAGCAGTTTTTGGGAGACAGATACGCAGTATTTT. This rearrangement joins TRBV7-2 to TRBJ2-3; D possibly corresponds to TRBD2 (5 bases). Deletions cut 6 bases from V and 3 bases from J, with 10 bases between. CDR1 SGHTA and CDR2 FQGNSA come from the germline V gene. The CDR3 is 13 amino acids.

This chain uses TRBV29-1 with TRBJ2-7; possibly TRBD1 for D (5 bases). V lost 5 bases and J lost 3, with 14 bases in between. The CDR3 consists of 13 residues. Per germline, CDR1 SQVTM and CDR2 ANQGSEA. CDR3 sequence reads: CSVKLGQNYEQYF. CDR3 bases: TGCAGCGTTAAGTTGGGGCAAAACTACGAGCAGTACTTC.

This chain connects TRBV25-1 to TRBJ1-2; no reliable D call. In germline, CDR1 is MGHDK, CDR2 SYGVNS. Trimming took off 3 bases at V and 5 bases at J, with 7 bases between the two ends. The CDR3 consists of 12 residues. Here the CDR3 DNA reads TGTGCCAGCAGTGAGAACGGGTATGGCTACACCTTC. Translating gives CASSENGYGYTF.

V is TRBV11-2 and J is TRBJ2-2; D uncertain. The ends were cut back, 0 bases at V and 5 bases at J, with 1 base in the middle. Germline V gene lookup returns CDR1 SGHAT and CDR2 FQNNGV. The CDR3 length is 12 residues. CDR3: CASSLETGELFF. The CDR3 bases are TGTGCCAGCAGCTTAGAAACCGGGGAGCTGTTTTTT.

This clone was picked up a small number of times. The conserved phenylalanine or tryptophan normally closing the CDR3 is absent here, so this likely arose from a read error. The DNA is left out, because the CDR3 cannot be placed on it with certainty; the CDR3 is given as TCRdb lists it. The genes are TRBV7-2 and TRBJ2-4; TRBD1, the table's D call, lacks a check against the DNA. The V gene's germline CDR1 is SGHTA and CDR2 FQGNSA. Ends included, the CDR3 has 13 residues. The CDR3 loop reads CASSLGHRGGLTI.